These 9 T cell receptor beta chains came from one sample sequenced in a study of control samples from healthy donors and cancer patients. Sequencing used immunoSEQ multiplex PCR; TCRdb keeps in-frame clones, though not all of them. The data show some 160,000 clones, with approximately 93% seen just once and 8.5% held by the top ten. What was sequenced was blood. The receptors here all came from a woman aged 40 to 55 in good health.

This chain joins TRBV11-3 and TRBJ2-5, with 9 bases identical to TRBD1. CDR1 is SGHNT and CDR2 is YENEEA in the germline V gene. With V trimmed by 5 bases and J by 5 bases, 12 bases remained unmatched. The CDR3 spans 16 residues. The CDR3: CASSRAGQGGEETQYF. DNA of the CDR3: TGTGCCAGCAGCCGGGCGGGACAGGGCGGCGAGGAGACCCAGTACTTC.

Note on this clone: A junction end diverges from the germline sequence, so it may reflect a read error. This rearrangement joins TRBV5-1 to TRBJ2-1; D may be TRBD2 (5 bases). The germline gives CDR1 SGHRS, CDR2 YFSETQ. The CDR3 runs to 13 residues. CDR3 region: CASSLGELYELFF. Written as DNA, the CDR3 is TGCGCCAGCAGCTTGGGGGAGTTGTATGAGCTGTTCTTC. Full variable domain (outside the CDR3, taken from reference TRBV5-1 and TRBJ2-1): KAGVTQTPRYLIKTRGQQVTLSCSPISGHRSVSWYQQTPGQGLQFLFEYFSETQRNKGNFPGRFSGRQFSNSRSEMNVSTLELGDSALYLCASSLGELYELFFGPGTRLTVL.

In its sample, this clone was seen once. V is TRBV7-9 and J is TRBJ2-1, with TRBD2 identical over 8 bases. Trimming at V came to 2 bases and at J to 6 bases, leaving 3 bases not matched to a gene. The germline gives CDR1 SEHNR, CDR2 FQNEAQ (reference sequence). The CDR3 is 14 residues long. Written as DNA, the CDR3 is TGTGCCAGCAGCTTAAGTGCGGGGGGCAATGAGCAGTTCTTC. This sequence encodes CASSLSAGGNEQFF. Together with reference TRBV7-9 and TRBJ2-1, the CDR3 gives the full variable domain: DTGVSQNPRHKITKRGQNVTFRCDPISEHNRLYWYRQTLGQGPEFLTYFQNEAQLEKSRLLSDRFSAERPKGSFSTLEIQRTEQGDSAMYLCASSLSAGGNEQFFGPGTRLTVL.

The V call is TRBV6-5, the J call TRBJ1-1; 7 bases agree with TRBD1. Germline trimming cut 6 bases from V and 4 bases from J; bases unmatched to any gene: 8. The CDR3 runs 14 residues. Germline V gene data show CDR1 as MNHEY and CDR2 as SVGAGI. The CDR3 DNA sequence: TGTGCCAGCAGAATAGACAGGGCTGGCACTGAAGCTTTCTTT. Translated: CASRIDRAGTEAFF.

The V and J genes are TRBV29-1 and TRBJ2-4; 9 bases are a match to TRBD1. CDR3 length: 14 residues. V shed 3 bases and J 8 bases; nucleotides not matched to a gene: 8. CDR1 and CDR2 from the germline V gene are SQVTM and ANQGSEA. CDR3 in amino acids: CSVDPTGGSDIQYF. Written as DNA, the CDR3 is TGCAGCGTTGATCCCACAGGGGGCTCGGACATTCAGTACTTC.

The chain links TRBV7-9 to TRBJ1-1; TRBD1 might be the D (5 bases). V shed 9 bases and J shed 5 bases, with 13 bases lying between them. The CDR3 loop spans 12 amino acids. Germline CDR1 is SEHNR and CDR2 is FQNEAQ (reference sequence). The CDR3 is CASRPEGTEAFF. DNA for the CDR3: TGTGCCAGTCGACCCGAGGGGACTGAAGCTTTCTTT.

The rearrangement uses TRBV9 and TRBJ2-7, with 8 bases identical to TRBD1. V was clipped by 1 base and J by 2 bases; unmatched bases: 5. The length of the CDR3 is 15 residues. CDR1 and CDR2 (germline): SGDLS, YYNGEE. In nucleotides, the CDR3 is TGTGCCAGCAGCGTATCCGGGACAGGAGCCTACGAGCAGTACTTC. Translation gives CASSVSGTGAYEQYF.

This clone was seen a few times. The V call is TRBV7-8, the J call TRBJ2-7; a weak D match, TRBD1 (6 bases). Trimming removed 0 bases from V and 2 bases from J, with 14 bases in between. CDR3 length: 16 residues. Germline V gene lookup returns CDR1 SGHVS and CDR2 FQNEAQ. The CDR3 sequence: CASSLAGTPTTYEQYF. CDR3 sequence (DNA): TGTGCCAGCAGCTTAGCGGGGACACCAACGACCTACGAGCAGTACTTC.

The rearrangement joins TRBV3-1 (or the pseudogene TRBV3-2) to TRBJ1-2, with a tentative D call TRBD1 (6 bases). The V end lost 4 bases, the J end lost 7 bases, and 13 bases lay between the germline ends. The CDR3 contains 13 residues. The germline CDR1 and CDR2 sequences are LGHDT and YNNKEL (reference sequence). CDR3 amino acids: CASSPYTGTGYTF. CDR3 coding DNA: TGTGCCAGCAGCCCGTACACAGGGACTGGCTACACCTTC.